These 12 T cell receptor beta chains originate from one sample sequenced in a study of vaccination effects on CD4 cells after COVID-19. Antigen-specific CD4+ T cells were expanded (with viral peptide pools) by the ViraFEST assay ahead of sequencing. Once cultured for roughly 10 days, the cells underwent separation to obtain CD4+ T cells. Here immunoSEQ multiplex PCR was the method, and the copy in TCRdb shows in-frame clones only, minus some. The sample lists more than 30,000 clones; about 66% were seen once. These receptors' antigens are unknown. Source: CD4+ T cells from PBMCs cultured with HCoV-229E spike peptides, taken before COVID-19 vaccination. The origin of the receptors is a human donor who received a COVID-19 vaccine.

This clone was seen a handful of times. The chain couples TRBV30 to TRBJ1-4; 12 bases line up with TRBD1. The trim removed 3 bases at V and 7 bases at J, leaving 6 bases unmatched. The CDR3 is 15 amino acids. Germline loops: CDR1 GTSNPN, CDR2 SVGIG (reference sequence). The CDR3 is CAWRPRDRGREKLFF. CDR3 DNA: TGTGCCTGGAGGCCCCGGGACAGGGGGCGTGAAAAACTGTTTTTT.

This chain links TRBV29-1 with TRBJ2-5; maybe TRBD2 (5 bases). The CDR3 runs to 13 residues. Germline V gene sequence: CDR1 SQVTM, CDR2 ANQGSEA. V lost 5 bases to trimming and J lost 2 bases, with 12 bases between them. The chain's CDR3 is CSVSESGQETQYF. The CDR3 nucleotides are TGCAGCGTTTCGGAGAGCGGACAAGAGACCCAGTACTTC.

This rearrangement joins TRBV5-4 to TRBJ1-2; D not resolved. The CDR3 has 15 residues. Germline CDR1 SGHNT, CDR2 YYREEE (reference sequence). V lost 4 bases and J 0 bases, leaving 13 bases between the germline ends. This CDR3 is CASSTITSTNYGYTF. CDR3 sequence (DNA): TGTGCCAGCAGCACTATCACCAGCACTAACTATGGCTACACCTTC.

The count of this clone is one. The chain uses TRBV5-1 and TRBJ2-5, with a weak D call TRBD2 (5 bases). Trimming pared 3 bases from V and 4 bases from J, leaving 10 bases between. The CDR3 consists of 13 residues. CDR1 and CDR2 from the germline V gene are SGHRS and YFSETQ. CDR3 nucleotides: TGCGCCAGCAGCTCTGCTCGGGGAGAGACCCAGTACTTC. This gives the protein CASSSARGETQYF.

The rearrangement joins TRBV7-2 to TRBJ1-3; D call uncertain. The CDR3 sequence is 14 residues long. Germline V gene data show CDR1 as SGHTA and CDR2 as FQGNSA. The germline V and J ends were trimmed by 4 bases and 0 bases, with 7 bases remaining between them. The CDR3 here is CASSSTNSGNTIYF. DNA for the CDR3: TGTGCCAGCAGCTCTACGAACTCTGGAAACACCATATATTTT. The complete variable domain, with remaining parts taken from reference TRBV7-2 and TRBJ1-3, reads GAGVSQSPSNKVTEKGKDVELRCDPISGHTALYWYRQSLGQGLEFLIYFQGNSAPDKSGLPSDRFSAERTGGSVSTLTIQRTQQEDSAVYLCASSSTNSGNTIYFGEGSWLTVV.

This chain connects TRBV6-5 to TRBJ2-3, with D unclear. CDR3 size: 16 residues. Trimming cost V 4 bases and J 6 bases, with 20 bases left between them. Germline V CDR1 and CDR2: MNHEY, SVGAGI. The CDR3 DNA reads TGTGCCAGCAGTTCCCCGACACGGCCCCCTTTGGATACGCAGTATTTT. It specifies CASSSPTRPPLDTQYF.

The chain couples TRBV19 to TRBJ1-5; 7 nucleotides match TRBD1. The CDR3 totals 14 residues. With 5 bases clipped from V and 4 bases from J, the junction kept 5 bases outside the gene matches. Germline loops: CDR1 LNHDA, CDR2 SQIVND (reference sequence). The chain's CDR3 is CASSGGQINQPQHF. The CDR3 coding sequence is TGTGCCAGTAGTGGGGGACAGATTAATCAGCCCCAGCATTTT.

This chain connects TRBV10-3 to TRBJ2-7, with TRBD2 identical over 8 bases. The germline V gene has CDR1 ENHRY and CDR2 SYGVKD. The CDR3 has 14 residues. V trimming: 2 bases; J trimming: 2 bases; junction bases outside the gene matches: 2. CDR3 in amino acids: CAISEGAGAYEQYF. CDR3 bases: TGTGCCATCAGTGAGGGAGCGGGGGCCTACGAGCAGTACTTC.

This chain joins TRBV6-2 or TRBV6-3 and TRBJ2-5; unclear D gene. Germline values: CDR1 MNHEY, CDR2 SVGEGT. The CDR3 contains 11 residues. V lost 5 bases and J lost 5, with 6 bases in between. The CDR3 bases are TGTGCCAGCAGTGTTGGGGAGACCCAGTACTTC. Its protein is CASSVGETQYF.

The genes are TRBV15 and TRBJ2-7; D gene ambiguous. V was pared by 0 bases and J by 3 bases, with 6 bases between. This CDR3 comprises 13 residues. The germline CDR1 and CDR2 sequences are LNHNV and YYDKDF (reference sequence). Here the CDR3 reads CATSRDQDYEQYF. CDR3 in DNA: TGTGCCACCAGCAGAGATCAGGACTACGAGCAGTACTTC.

This clone was observed a single time. The chain recombines TRBV2 with TRBJ2-3; 9 bases fit TRBD1. The CDR3 consists of 16 residues. Germline trimming cut 3 bases from V and 5 bases from J; bases unmatched to any gene: 9. Germline CDR1 SNHLY, CDR2 FYNNEI. CDR3 region: CASSDFGTGWEDTQYF. The CDR3 nucleotides read TGTGCCAGCAGTGATTTCGGGACAGGGTGGGAAGATACGCAGTATTTT.

J is TRBJ1-4 and V is TRBV3-1 (or the pseudogene TRBV3-2); 11 bases are a match to TRBD1. This CDR3 contains 15 residues. V was pared by 0 bases and J by 8 bases, with 2 bases of the junction left unmatched. Germline CDR1 is LGHDT and CDR2 is YNNKEL (reference sequence). CDR3 in amino acids: CASSQDGTGGEKLFF. The CDR3 bases are TGTGCCAGCAGCCAAGATGGGACAGGGGGAGAAAAACTGTTTTTT.